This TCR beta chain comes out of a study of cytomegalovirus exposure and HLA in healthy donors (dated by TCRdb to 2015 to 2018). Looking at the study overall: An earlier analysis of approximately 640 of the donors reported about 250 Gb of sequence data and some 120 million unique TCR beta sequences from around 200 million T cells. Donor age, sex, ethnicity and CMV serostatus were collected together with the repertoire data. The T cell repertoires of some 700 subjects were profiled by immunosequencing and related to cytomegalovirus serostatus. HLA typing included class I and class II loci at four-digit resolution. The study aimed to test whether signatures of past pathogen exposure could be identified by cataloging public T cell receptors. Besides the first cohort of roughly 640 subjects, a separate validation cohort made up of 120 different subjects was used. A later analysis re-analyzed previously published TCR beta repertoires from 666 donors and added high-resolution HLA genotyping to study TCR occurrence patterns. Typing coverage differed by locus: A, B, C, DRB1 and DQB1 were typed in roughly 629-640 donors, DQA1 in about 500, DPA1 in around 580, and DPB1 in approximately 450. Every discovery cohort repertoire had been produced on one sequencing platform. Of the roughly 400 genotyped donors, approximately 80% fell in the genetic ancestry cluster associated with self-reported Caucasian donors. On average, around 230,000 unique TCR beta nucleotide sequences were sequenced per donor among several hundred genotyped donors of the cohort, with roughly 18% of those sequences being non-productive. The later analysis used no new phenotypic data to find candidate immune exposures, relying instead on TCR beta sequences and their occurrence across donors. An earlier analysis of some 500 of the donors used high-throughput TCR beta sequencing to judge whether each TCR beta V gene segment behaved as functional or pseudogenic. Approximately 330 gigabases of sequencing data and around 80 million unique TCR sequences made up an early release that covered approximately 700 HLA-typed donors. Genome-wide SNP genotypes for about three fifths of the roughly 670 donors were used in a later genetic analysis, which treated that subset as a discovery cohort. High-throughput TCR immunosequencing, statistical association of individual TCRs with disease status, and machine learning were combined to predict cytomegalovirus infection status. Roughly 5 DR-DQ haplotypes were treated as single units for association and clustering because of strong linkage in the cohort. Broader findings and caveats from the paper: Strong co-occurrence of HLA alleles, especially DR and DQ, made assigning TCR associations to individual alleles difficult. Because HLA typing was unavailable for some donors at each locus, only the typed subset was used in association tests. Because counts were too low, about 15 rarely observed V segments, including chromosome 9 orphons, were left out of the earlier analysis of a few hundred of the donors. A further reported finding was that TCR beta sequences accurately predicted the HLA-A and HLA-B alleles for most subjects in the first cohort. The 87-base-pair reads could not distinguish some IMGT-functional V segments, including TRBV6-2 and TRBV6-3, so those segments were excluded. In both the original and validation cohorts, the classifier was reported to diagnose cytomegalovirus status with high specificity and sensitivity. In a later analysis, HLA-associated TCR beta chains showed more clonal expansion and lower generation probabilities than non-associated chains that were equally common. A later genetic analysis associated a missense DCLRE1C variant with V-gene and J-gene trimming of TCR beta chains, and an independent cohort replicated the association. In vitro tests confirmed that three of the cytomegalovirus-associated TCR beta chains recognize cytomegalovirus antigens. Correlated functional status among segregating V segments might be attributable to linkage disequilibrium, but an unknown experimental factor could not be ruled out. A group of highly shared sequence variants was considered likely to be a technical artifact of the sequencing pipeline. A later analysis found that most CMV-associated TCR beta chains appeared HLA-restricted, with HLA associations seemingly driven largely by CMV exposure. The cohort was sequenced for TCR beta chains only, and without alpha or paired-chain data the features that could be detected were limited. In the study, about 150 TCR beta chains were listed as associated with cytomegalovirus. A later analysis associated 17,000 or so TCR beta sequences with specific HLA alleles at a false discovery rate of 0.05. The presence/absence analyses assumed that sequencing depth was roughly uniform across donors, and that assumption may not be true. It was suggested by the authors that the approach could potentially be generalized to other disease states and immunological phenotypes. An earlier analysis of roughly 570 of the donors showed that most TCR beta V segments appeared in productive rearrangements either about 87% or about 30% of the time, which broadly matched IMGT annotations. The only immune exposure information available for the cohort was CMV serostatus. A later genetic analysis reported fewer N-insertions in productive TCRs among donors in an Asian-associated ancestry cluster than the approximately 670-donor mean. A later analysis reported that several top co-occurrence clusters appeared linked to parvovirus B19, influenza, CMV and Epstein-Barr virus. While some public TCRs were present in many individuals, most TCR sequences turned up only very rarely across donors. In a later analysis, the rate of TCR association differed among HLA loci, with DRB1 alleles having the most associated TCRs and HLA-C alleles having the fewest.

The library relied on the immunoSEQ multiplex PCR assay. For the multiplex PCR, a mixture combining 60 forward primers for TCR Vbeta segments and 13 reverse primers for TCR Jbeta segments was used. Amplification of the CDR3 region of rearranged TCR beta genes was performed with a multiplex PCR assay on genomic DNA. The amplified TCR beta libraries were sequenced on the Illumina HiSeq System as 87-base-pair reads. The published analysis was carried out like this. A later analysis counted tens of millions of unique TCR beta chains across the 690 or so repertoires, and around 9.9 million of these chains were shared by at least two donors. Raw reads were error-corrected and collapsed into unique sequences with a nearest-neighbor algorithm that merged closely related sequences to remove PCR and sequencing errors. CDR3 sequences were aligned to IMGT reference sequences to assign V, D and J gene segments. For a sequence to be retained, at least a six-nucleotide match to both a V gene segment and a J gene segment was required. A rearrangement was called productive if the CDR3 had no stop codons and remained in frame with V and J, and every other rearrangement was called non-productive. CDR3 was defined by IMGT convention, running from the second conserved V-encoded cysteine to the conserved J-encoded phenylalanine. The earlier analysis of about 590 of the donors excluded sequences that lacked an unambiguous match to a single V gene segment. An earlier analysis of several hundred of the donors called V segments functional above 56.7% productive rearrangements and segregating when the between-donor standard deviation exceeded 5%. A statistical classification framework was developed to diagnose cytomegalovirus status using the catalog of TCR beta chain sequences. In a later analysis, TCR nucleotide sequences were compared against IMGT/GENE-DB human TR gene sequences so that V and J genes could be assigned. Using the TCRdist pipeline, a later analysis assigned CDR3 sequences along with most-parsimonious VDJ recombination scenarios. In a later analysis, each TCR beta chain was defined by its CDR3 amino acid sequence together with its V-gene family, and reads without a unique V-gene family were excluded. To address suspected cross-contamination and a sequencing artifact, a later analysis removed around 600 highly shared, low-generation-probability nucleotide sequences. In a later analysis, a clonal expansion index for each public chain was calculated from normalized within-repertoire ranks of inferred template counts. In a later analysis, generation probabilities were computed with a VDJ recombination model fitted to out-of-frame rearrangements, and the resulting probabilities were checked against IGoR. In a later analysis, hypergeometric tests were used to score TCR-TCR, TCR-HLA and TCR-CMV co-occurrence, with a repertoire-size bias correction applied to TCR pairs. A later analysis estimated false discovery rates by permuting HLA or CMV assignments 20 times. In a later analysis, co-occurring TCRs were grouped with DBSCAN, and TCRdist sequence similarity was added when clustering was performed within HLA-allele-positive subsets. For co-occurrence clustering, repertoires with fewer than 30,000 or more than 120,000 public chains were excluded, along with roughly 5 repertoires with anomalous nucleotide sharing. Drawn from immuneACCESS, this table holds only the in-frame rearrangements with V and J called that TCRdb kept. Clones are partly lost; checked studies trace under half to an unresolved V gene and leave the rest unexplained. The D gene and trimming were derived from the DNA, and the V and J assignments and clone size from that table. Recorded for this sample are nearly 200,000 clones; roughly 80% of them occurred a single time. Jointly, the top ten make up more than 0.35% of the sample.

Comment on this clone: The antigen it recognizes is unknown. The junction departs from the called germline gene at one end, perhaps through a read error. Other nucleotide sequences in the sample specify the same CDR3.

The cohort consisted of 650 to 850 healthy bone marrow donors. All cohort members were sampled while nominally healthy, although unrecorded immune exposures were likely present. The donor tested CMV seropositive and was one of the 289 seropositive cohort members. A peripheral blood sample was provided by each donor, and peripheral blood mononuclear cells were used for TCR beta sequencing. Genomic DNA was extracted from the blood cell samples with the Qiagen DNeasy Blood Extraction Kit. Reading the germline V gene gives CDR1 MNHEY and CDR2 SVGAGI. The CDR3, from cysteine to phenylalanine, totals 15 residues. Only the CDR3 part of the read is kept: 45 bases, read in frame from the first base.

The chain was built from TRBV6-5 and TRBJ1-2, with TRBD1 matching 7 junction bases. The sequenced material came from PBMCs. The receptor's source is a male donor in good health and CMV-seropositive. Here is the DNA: TGCGCCAGTACCGATTATCAGGGGGGCTCCTATGGCTACACCTTC. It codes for CASTDYQGGSYGYTF.